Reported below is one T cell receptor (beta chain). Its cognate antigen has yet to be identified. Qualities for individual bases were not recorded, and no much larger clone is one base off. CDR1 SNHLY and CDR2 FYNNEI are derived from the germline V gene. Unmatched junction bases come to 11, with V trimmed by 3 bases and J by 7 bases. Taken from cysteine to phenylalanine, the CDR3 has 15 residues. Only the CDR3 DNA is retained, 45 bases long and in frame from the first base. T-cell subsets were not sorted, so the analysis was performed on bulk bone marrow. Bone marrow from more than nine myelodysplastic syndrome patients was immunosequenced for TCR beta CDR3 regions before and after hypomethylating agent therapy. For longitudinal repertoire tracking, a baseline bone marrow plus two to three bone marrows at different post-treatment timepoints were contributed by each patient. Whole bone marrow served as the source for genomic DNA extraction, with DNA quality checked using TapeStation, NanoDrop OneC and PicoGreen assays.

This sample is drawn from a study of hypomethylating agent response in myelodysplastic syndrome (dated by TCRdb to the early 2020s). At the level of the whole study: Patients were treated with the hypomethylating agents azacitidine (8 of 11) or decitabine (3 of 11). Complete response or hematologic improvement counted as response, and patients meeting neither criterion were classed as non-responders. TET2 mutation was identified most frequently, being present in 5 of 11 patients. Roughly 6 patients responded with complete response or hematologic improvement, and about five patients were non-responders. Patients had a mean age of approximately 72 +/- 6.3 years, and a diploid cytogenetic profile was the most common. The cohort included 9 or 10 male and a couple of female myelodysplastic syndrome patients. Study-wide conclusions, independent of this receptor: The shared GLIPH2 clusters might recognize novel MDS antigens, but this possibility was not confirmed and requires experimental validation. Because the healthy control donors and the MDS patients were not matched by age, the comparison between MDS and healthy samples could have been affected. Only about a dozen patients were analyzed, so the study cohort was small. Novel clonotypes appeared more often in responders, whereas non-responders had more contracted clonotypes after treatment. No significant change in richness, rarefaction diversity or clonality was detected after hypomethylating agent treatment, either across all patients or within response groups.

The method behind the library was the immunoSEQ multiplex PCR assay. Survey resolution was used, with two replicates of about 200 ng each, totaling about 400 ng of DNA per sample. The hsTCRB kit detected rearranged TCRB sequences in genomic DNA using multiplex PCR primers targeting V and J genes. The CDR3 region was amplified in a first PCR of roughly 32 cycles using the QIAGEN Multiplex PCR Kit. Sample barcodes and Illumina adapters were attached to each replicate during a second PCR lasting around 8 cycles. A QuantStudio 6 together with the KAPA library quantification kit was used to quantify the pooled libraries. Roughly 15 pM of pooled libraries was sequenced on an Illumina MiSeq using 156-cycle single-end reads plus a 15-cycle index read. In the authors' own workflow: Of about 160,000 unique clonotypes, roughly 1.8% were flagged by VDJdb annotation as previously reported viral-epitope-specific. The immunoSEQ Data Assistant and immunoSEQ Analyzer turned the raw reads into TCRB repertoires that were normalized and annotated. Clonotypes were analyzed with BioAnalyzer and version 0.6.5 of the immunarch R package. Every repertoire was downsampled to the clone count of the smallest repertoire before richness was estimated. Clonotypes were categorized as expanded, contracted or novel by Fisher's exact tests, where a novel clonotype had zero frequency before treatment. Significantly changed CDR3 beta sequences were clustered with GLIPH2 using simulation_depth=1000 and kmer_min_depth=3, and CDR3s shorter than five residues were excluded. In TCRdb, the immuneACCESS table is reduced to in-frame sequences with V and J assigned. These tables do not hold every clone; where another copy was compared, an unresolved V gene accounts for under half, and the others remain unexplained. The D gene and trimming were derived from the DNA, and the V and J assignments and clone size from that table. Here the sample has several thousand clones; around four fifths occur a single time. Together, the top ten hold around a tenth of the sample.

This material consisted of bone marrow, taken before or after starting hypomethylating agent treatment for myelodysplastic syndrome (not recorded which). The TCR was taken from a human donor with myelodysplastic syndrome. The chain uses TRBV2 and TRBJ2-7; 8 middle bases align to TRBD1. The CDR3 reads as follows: CASSDPRRGLGEQYF. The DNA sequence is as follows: TGTGCCAGCAGTGACCCTCGCAGGGGGCTGGGGGAGCAGTACTTC. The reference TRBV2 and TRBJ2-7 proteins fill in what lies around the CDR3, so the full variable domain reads EPEVTQTPSHQVTQMGQEVILRCVPISNHLYFYWYRQILGQKVEFLVSFYNNEISEKSEIFDDQFSVERPDGSNFTLKIRSTKLEDSAMYFCASSDPRRGLGEQYFGPGTRLTVT.